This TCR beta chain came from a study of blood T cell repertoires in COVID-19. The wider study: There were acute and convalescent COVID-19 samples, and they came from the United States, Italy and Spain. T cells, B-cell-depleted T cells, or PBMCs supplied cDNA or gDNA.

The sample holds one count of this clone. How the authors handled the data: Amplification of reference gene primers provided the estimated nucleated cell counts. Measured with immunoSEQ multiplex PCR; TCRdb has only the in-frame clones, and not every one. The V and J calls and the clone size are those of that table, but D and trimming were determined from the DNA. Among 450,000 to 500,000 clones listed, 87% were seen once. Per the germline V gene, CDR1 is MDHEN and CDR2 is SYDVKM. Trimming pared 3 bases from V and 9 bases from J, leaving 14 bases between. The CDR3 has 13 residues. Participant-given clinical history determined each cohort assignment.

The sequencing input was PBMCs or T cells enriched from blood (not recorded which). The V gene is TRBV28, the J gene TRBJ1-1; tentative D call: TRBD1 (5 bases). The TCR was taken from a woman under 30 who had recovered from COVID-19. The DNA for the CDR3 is TGTGCCAGCAGTTTCTGGTCTAGGGGCCAAGCTTTCTTT. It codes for CASSFWSRGQAFF.